This record covers a single TCR beta chain. Diagnoses among patients were locally advanced or metastatic urothelial carcinoma. The sample is drawn from a study of PD-L1 blockade in urothelial cancer. Overall study context: Blood was evaluated 3 weeks (second dose) and 6 weeks after therapy began. T cell content in blood samples showed a median of 141,255.

CDR3 length: 13 amino acids. Germline V gene sequence: CDR1 GTSNPN, CDR2 SVGIG (reference sequence). V was cut by 3 bases and J by 3 bases, with 11 bases left in between. Sequenced by immunoSEQ multiplex PCR; TCRdb stores in-frame clones only, minus some. The top ten hold almost 4% of the sample, which has 44,000 or so clones, more than 70% seen once. The rearrangement uses TRBV30 and TRBJ1-1; no definite D call. The material sequenced was PBMCs, taken around atezolizumab (anti-PD-L1) treatment. The receptor was isolated from an elderly man with urothelial cancer. CDR3 sequence (DNA): TGTGCCTGGAGACCGGATGGAGACACTGAAGCTTTCTTT. Its translation is CAWRPDGDTEAFF.